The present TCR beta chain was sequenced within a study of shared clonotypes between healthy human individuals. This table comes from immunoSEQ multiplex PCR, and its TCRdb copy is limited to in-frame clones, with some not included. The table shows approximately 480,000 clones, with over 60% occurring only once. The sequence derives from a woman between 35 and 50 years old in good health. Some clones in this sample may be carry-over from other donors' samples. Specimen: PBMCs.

This CDR3 is CASSSFGDIQYF. The CDR3 nucleotides are TGCGCCAGCAGCTCCTTCGGTGACATTCAGTACTTC. The chain couples TRBV5-1 to TRBJ2-4; D uncertain. This CDR3 region has 12 residues. V lost 3 bases to trimming and J lost 8 bases, with 9 bases between them. Germline V gene lookup returns CDR1 SGHRS and CDR2 YFSETQ.